This TCR beta chain originates from a study of blood T cell repertoires in COVID-19. About the study: Samples representing acute and convalescent COVID-19 were sourced from the United States, Italy and Spain.

V lost 1 base to trimming and J lost 3 bases; unmatched junction nucleotides: 6. The CDR3 is 16 residues long. Germline CDR1 is KGHSH and CDR2 is LQKENI. A single count supports this clone. In the authors' methods: Researchers report that nucleated cell counts were estimated from reference gene primer amplification. Method: immunoSEQ multiplex PCR; TCRdb's copy keeps in-frame clones and lacks some. D and trimming come from the DNA, and the V and J calls and clone size come from that table. The sample holds about 170,000 clones, roughly 86% seen once. Seattle's enrolled individuals joined amid active infection and were then monitored longitudinally.

The chain has TRBV18 and TRBJ2-7, with 10 bases identical to TRBD2. Sequences were obtained from peripheral blood. This TCR derives from a woman of 80 years or more with COVID-19, enrolled during active disease. CDR3 in amino acids: CASSPLGTSEIYEQYF. The DNA of the CDR3 is TGTGCCAGCTCACCACTCGGGACTAGCGAGATCTACGAGCAGTACTTC.